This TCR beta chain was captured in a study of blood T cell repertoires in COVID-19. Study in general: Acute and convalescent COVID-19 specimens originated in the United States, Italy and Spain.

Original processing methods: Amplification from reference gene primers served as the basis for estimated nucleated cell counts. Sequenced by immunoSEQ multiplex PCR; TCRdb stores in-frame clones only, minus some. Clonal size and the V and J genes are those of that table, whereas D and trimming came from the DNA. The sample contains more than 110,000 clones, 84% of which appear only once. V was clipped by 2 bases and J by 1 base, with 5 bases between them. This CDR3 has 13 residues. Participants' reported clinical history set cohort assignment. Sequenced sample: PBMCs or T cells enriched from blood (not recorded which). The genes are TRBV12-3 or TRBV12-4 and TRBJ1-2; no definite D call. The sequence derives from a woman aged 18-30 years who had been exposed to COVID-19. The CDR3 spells CASSLIDNYGYTF. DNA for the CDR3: TGTGCCAGCAGTTTAATAGATAACTATGGCTACACCTTC.